The clone carrying this TCR beta chain is labeled as medium-sized. Its matching antigen is unknown. V lost 8 bases and J lost 6; bases outside the gene matches: 9. Germline values: CDR1 KGHSH, CDR2 LQKENI. CDR3 size: 13 residues. The library protocol tagged individual cDNA molecules with unique molecular identifiers. TCRdb independently ran MiXCR on the 5' RACE reads; one entry per CDR3 protein. The table records roughly 30,000 distinct CDR3 sequences, 5% to 6% of them present only once. This sample is part of a study of early T cells in non-severe SARS-CoV-2 infection. Study summary: Investigators sequenced bulk RNA drawn from unsorted whole blood, and chains remained unpaired. Findings of the study overall: Using VDJdb, the matching emphasized anti-spike CD8 responses while missing private and CD4 specificities.

This receptor was identified in an adult who was a healthcare worker with PCR-confirmed SARS-CoV-2 infection or an uninfected control (not recorded which). This rearrangement joins TRBV18 to TRBJ2-7, with 8 bases fitting TRBD1. Sequenced material: whole blood. The CDR3 sequence is CASQTGDSSEQYF. CDR3 bases: TGTGCCAGCCAGACAGGGGACTCTTCCGAGCAGTACTTC. The variable domain in full, completed from reference TRBV18 and TRBJ2-7, reads NAGVMQNPRHLVRRRGQEARLRCSPMKGHSHVYWYRQLPEEGLKFMVYLQKENIIDESGMPKERFSAEFPKEGPSILRIQQVVRGDSAAYFCASQTGDSSEQYFGPGTRLTVT.